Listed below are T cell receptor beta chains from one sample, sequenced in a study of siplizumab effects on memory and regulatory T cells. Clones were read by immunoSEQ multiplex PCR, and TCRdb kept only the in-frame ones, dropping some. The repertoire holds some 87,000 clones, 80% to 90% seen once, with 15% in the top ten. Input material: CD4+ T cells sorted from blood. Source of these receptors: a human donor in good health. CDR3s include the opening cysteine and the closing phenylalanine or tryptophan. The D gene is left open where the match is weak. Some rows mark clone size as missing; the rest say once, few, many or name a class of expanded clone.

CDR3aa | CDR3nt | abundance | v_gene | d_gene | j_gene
CASSLRGDTQYF | TGCGCCAGCAGCTTACGCGGAGATACGCAGTATTTT | NA | TRBV5-1 | NA | TRBJ2-3
CASSQGTGGNYEQYF | TGTGCCAGCAGCCAGGGGACAGGGGGCAACTACGAGCAGTACTTC | NA | TRBV14 | TRBD1 | TRBJ2-7
CASSLERGTSYEQYF | TGTGCCAGCAGCTTAGAGCGCGGGACGTCCTACGAGCAGTACTTC | many | TRBV7-2 | NA | TRBJ2-7
CASSLVSSGRGEQYF | TGTGCCAGCAGCTTGGTCTCGAGCGGGAGGGGAGAGCAGTACTTC | NA | TRBV7-9 | TRBD2 | TRBJ2-7
CASSLEGVNYGYTF | TGTGCCAGCAGCTTAGAGGGGGTTAACTATGGCTACACCTTC | NA | TRBV7-9 | NA | TRBJ1-2
CASSLLRGNTEAFF | TGTGCCAGCAGCTTACTCAGGGGTAACACTGAAGCTTTCTTT | NA | TRBV7-2 | NA | TRBJ1-1
CSALIAGQGINEQFF | TGCAGCGCCCTTATCGCGGGACAGGGAATCAATGAGCAGTTCTTC | NA | TRBV29-1 | TRBD1 | TRBJ2-1
CASSQGGTLPSQYF | TGCGCCAGCAGCCAAGGGGGGACGTTGCCCTCGCAGTATTTT | NA | TRBV4-1 | NA | TRBJ2-3
CASSEGGLYTEAFF | TGTGCCAGCAGTGAAGGGGGTCTCTACACTGAAGCTTTCTTT | NA | TRBV2 | NA | TRBJ1-1
CASRVQGGYGYTF | TGTGCCAGCCGCGTCCAGGGTGGCTATGGCTACACCTTC | NA | TRBV27 | NA | TRBJ1-2
CASKFGTVNYEQYF | TGTGCCAGTAAATTCGGGACGGTGAACTACGAGCAGTACTTC | NA | TRBV2 | NA | TRBJ2-7
CASSSDRAGYTF | TGTGCCAGTAGTTCGGACAGGGCTGGCTACACCTTC | NA | TRBV19 | TRBD1 | TRBJ1-2
CASRNQGDGIYEQYF | TGTGCCAGTAGAAACCAGGGGGATGGGATCTACGAGCAGTACTTC | NA | TRBV19 | TRBD1 | TRBJ2-7
CASSLQSRSYEQYF | TGTGCCAGTAGTCTACAGAGCCGATCCTACGAGCAGTACTTC | NA | TRBV19 | NA | TRBJ2-7
CASSYAQETQYF | TGTGCCAGCAGTTACGCCCAAGAGACCCAGTACTTC | NA | TRBV6-6 | NA | TRBJ2-5
CASSQESGGRAADTQYF | TGCGCCAGCAGCCAAGAAAGTGGCGGGAGGGCCGCAGATACGCAGTATTTT | NA | TRBV4-1 | TRBD2 | TRBJ2-3
CASSLWGGVEQFF | TGTGCCAGCAGCTTATGGGGTGGGGTTGAGCAGTTCTTC | NA | TRBV7-2 | NA | TRBJ2-1
CASSLAGSETQYF | TGTGCCAGCAGCTTAGCTGGGTCGGAGACCCAGTACTTC | NA | TRBV7-9 | NA | TRBJ2-5
CASSLGGEGPKLEQYF | TGCGCCAGCAGCCTGGGGGGGGAGGGCCCCAAGTTAGAGCAGTACTTC | NA | TRBV5-1 | TRBD2 | TRBJ2-7
CASSSEGAGEKLFF | TGTGCCAGCAGTTCAGAGGGGGCTGGGGAAAAACTGTTTTTT | NA | TRBV6-5 | TRBD1 | TRBJ1-4
CASRSTLSYNEQFF | TGTGCCAGCAGGAGTACCCTCTCCTACAATGAGCAGTTCTTC | NA | TRBV11-3 | NA | TRBJ2-1
CASSLEDRAYNEQFF | TGCGCCAGCAGCTTAGAGGACAGGGCCTACAATGAGCAGTTCTTC | NA | TRBV5-1 | TRBD1 | TRBJ2-1
CASSFYGSYNEQFF | TGTGCCAGCAGTTTTTATGGCTCCTACAATGAGCAGTTCTTC | NA | TRBV28 | NA | TRBJ2-1
CASKSGGSSGNTIYF | TGTGCCAGCAAATCGGGGGGGAGCTCTGGAAACACCATATATTTT | NA | TRBV5-8 | NA | TRBJ1-3
CASSRPGLAGLHEQFF | TGTGCCAGTTCCCGGCCAGGACTAGCGGGTTTGCATGAGCAGTTCTTC | NA | TRBV19 | TRBD2 | TRBJ2-1
CASSRFTGDEQFF | TGTGCCAGCAGCAGGTTCACCGGCGATGAGCAGTTCTTC | NA | TRBV25-1 | NA | TRBJ2-1
CASSDRGLSNQPQHF | TGTGCCAGTAGCGACAGGGGATTGAGCAATCAGCCCCAGCATTTT | once | TRBV19 | TRBD1 | TRBJ1-5
CASSARQGGYEQYF | TGTGCCAGCAGTGCCCGACAGGGGGGTTACGAGCAGTACTTC | NA | TRBV6-1 | TRBD1 | TRBJ2-7
CASSIGNTGELFF | TGCGCCAGCAGCATAGGCAACACCGGGGAGCTGTTTTTT | NA | TRBV4-1 | NA | TRBJ2-2
CASSIVPGRETQYF | TGTGCCAGTAGTATAGTCCCAGGGCGAGAGACCCAGTACTTC | NA | TRBV19 | NA | TRBJ2-5
CASSLETSGRGETQYF | TGCGCCAGCAGCTTGGAGACTAGCGGGAGGGGGGAGACCCAGTACTTC | once | TRBV5-1 | TRBD2 | TRBJ2-5
CASSLAGLGSYEQYF | TGCGCCAGCAGCTTGGCCGGGCTAGGCTCGTATGAGCAGTACTTC | NA | TRBV5-1 | NA | TRBJ2-7
CASSLSGEAFF | TGTGCCAGCAGTTTATCCGGGGAAGCTTTCTTT | once | TRBV28 | NA | TRBJ1-1
CAISEGPGSGANVLTF | TGTGCCATCAGTGAGGGCCCGGGCTCTGGGGCCAACGTCCTGACTTTC | NA | TRBV10-3 | NA | TRBJ2-6
CASTRTSYNEQFF | TGTGCCAGCACCCGGACCTCCTACAATGAGCAGTTCTTC | NA | TRBV6-6 | NA | TRBJ2-1
CSVERGGEAFF | TGCAGCGTTGAGAGGGGTGGTGAAGCTTTCTTT | once | TRBV29-1 | NA | TRBJ1-1
CASSRAPGTDTQYF | TGTGCCAGCAGCCGGGCCCCAGGCACAGATACGCAGTATTTT | NA | TRBV7-3 | NA | TRBJ2-3
CASSVGLATYNEQFF | TGTGCCAGCAGTGTGGGACTAGCGACCTACAATGAGCAGTTCTTC | NA | TRBV2 | TRBD2 | TRBJ2-1
CASSPTGGRETQYF | TGTGCCAGCAGTCCGACAGGGGGACGAGAGACCCAGTACTTC | NA | TRBV28 | TRBD1 | TRBJ2-5